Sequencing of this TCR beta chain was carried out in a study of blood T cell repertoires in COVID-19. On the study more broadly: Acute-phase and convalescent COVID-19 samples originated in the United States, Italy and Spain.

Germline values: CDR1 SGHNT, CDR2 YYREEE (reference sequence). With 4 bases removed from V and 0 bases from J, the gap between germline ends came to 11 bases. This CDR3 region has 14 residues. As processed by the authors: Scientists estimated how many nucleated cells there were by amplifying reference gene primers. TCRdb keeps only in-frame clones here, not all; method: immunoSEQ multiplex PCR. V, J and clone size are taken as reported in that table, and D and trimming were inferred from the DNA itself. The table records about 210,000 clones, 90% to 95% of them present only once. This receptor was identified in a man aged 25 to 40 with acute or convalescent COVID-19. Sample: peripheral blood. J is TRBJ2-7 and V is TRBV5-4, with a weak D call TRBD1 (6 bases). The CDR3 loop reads CASSKKDSSYEQYF. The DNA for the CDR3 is TGTGCCAGCAGCAAGAAGGACAGCTCCTACGAGCAGTACTTC.